This TCR beta chain derives from a study of T cells expressing NK-cell markers. TCRdb reprocessed the 5' RACE reads and stores each CDR3 protein as one record, lacking DNA. The repertoire table contains 400,000 or so distinct CDR3 sequences. This CDR3 contains 16 residues. This receptor was taken from a woman aged 45-60 years in good health. Sequences were obtained from blood T cells: a sorted CD56 or NKG2C T cell subset, CD4+ or CD8+ T cells, or bulk PBMC T cells (not recorded which). V gene TRBV12-3 or TRBV12-4 combines with J gene TRBJ2-7; TCRdb calls TRBD2, which cannot be checked without DNA. The CDR3 spells CASSLGASRSSYEQYF.